The following is a T cell receptor (beta chain) sequence with its context. The time point: patch test 2, 6 weeks after DPC sensitization. The treatment: therapeutic diphenylcyclopropenone sensitization with weekly scalp DPC. This record comes from a study of human T cells and chemical hapten exposure. The ends were cut back, 6 bases at V and 5 bases at J, with 10 bases in the middle. The CDR3 contains 12 residues. Germline CDR1 MNHNS, CDR2 SASEGT. TCRdb reprocessed the RACE reads with MiXCR, giving one entry per CDR3 protein. Of approximately 92,000 distinct CDR3 sequences in the sample, 11% were seen once.

The chain is built from TRBV6-1 and TRBJ1-1; maybe TRBD1 (6 bases). The receptor comes from a woman in her forties with alopecia areata. Some clones in this sample may be carry-over from other donors' samples. Sequencing used whole blood, obtained in connection with sensitization to the hapten diphenylcyclopropenone (DPC). This chain's CDR3 is CASRRGRTEAFF. CDR3 in DNA: TGTGCCAGCAGGCGGGGGCGGACTGAAGCTTTCTTT.